This TCR beta chain is drawn from a study of identifying expanded T cells in peripheral blood. Profiling relied on immunoSEQ multiplex PCR, and the TCRdb table lists in-frame clones only, not all of them. The sample comprises 90,000 or so clones, more than 75% of which are singletons, and 15% to 20% rests with the top ten. The ends were cut back, 5 bases at V and 14 bases at J, with 17 bases in the middle. CDR3 length: 12 residues. In germline, CDR1 is MRHNA, CDR2 SNTAGT. Healthy donors had no documented immune events, such as infections, while sampled. Material: blood. The sequence was obtained from a person aged 18-70 years in good health. The chain employs TRBV6-4 and TRBJ2-3, with D hard to call. CDR3 region: CASSLDRVTMYF. Here the CDR3 DNA reads TGTGCCAGCAGTCTAGATAGGGTGACCATGTATTTT.